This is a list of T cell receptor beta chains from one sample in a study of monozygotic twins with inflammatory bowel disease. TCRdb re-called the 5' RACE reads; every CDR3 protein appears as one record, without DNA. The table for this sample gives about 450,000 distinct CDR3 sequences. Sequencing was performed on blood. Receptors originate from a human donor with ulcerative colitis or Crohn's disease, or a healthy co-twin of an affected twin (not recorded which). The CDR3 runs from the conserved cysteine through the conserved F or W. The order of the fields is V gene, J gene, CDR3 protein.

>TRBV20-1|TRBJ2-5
CSVTGGGETQYF
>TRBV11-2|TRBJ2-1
CASLGAGGNNEQFF
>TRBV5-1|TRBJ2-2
CASSLTETGELFF
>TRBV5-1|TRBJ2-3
CASRSDGGSTDTQYF
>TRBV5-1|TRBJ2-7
CASSLGLAESYEQYF
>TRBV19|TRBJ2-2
CASSRTYWGELFF
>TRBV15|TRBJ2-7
CATSRTLAGGAGEQYF
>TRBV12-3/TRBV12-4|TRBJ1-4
CASTSTGTLFF
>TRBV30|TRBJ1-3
CAWERGVTIYF
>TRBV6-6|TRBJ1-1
CASSRGQSTEAFF
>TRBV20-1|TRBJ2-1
CSASLLAGVGEQFF
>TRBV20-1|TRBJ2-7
CSARASGTNSYEQYF
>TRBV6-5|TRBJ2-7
CASLRTLGSEQYF
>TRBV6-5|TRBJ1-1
CASSYNQGVAFF
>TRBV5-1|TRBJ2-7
CASSLGQRYYEQYF
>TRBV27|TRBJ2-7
CASSHRQGYEQYF
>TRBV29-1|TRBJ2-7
CSVEDPHPPQGDRDEQYF
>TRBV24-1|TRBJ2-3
CATRGPGDTQYF
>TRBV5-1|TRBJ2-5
CASSVETQETQYF
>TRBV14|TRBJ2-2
CASSIQAGTGELFF
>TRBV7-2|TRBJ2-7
CASSSGRTGVYEQYF
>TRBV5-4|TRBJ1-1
CASSPLGGRNTEAFF
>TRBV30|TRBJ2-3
CAWCLEGRPTDTQYF
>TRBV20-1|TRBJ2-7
CSATQDRGNEQYF
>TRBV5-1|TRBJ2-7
CASSLEGTTSGTQYF
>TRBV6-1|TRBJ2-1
CAYLGTSQNEQFF
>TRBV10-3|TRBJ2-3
CAISEEGAGYWYF
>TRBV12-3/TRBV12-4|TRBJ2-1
CASSLGFSSEQFF
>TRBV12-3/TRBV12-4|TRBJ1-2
CASSLGAGGGYTF
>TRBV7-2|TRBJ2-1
CASSLVILAGNEQFF
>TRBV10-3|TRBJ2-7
CAIWTGQRDEQYF
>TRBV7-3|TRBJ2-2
CASSLNRPGQGTGELFF
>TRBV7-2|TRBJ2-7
CASGSFGHAEQYF
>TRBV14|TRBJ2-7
CASSQDKTRKINEQYF
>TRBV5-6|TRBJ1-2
CASSLASCTDDSFCGYTF
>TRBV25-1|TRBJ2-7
CASRPTGDYEQYF
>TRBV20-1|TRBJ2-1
CSARDFGGRLDEQFF
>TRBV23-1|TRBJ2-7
CASSPGTGMVEQYF
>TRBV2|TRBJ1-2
CASSREFGDGYTF
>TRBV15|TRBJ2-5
CATSRWGQWARETQYF
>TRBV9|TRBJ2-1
CASSGISGGEQFF
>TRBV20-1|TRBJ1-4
CSARDRGKSTNEKLFF
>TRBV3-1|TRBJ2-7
CASSHVDRSYEQYF
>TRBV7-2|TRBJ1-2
CASSLRRGADGYTF
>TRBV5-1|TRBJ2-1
CASSYDNEQFF
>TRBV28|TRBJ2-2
CASTRGTGELFF
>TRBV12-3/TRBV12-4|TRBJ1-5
CASSLESYGVGSSQPQHF
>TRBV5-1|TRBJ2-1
CASSTDRGVSNEQFF